These 24 T cell receptor beta chains originate from one sample sequenced in a study of OX40 agonist ivuxolimab in advanced cancers. Clones were sequenced by immunoSEQ multiplex PCR, and TCRdb holds only the in-frame ones, with some missing. The table shows 4,500 to 6,000 clones, with around 70% occurring only once. Sequencing was performed on CD4+ or CD8+ T cells sorted from blood, taken in a trial of the OX40 agonist ivuxolimab. The receptors were gathered from an adult with an advanced solid tumor such as melanoma, head and neck, liver or kidney cancer.

The J gene is TRBJ1-1, the V gene TRBV6-5, with D possibly matching TRBD1 (6 bases). CDR1 and CDR2 from the germline V gene are MNHEY and SVGAGI. The CDR3 sequence is 13 residues long. The V end was cut by 7 bases, the J end by 5 bases, with 14 bases between. CDR3 coding DNA: TGTGCCAGCAAAGCAGGGGCCGGGACTGAAGCTTTCTTT. Translated: CASKAGAGTEAFF.

The chain carries TRBV10-3 and TRBJ2-1; 7 bases map to TRBD2. Germline-derived CDR1 and CDR2 are ENHRY and SYGVKD. This CDR3 is built from 15 residues. Unmatched junction bases numbered 17, after V lost 10 bases and J lost 8 bases. In DNA, the CDR3 is TGTGCCAGCCTGTGGGGGGGACTCCCTCGGGATGAGCAGTTCTTC. It encodes CASLWGGLPRDEQFF.

The V gene is TRBV4-3, the J gene TRBJ2-3, with D maybe TRBD1 (6 bases). The CDR3 consists of 15 residues. V was shortened by 1 base and J by 3 bases, with 11 bases between the two germline ends. Germline-derived CDR1 and CDR2 are LGHNA and YSLEER. The CDR3 sequence: CASSQGTASTDTQYF. DNA of the CDR3: TGCGCCAGCAGCCAAGGGACAGCGTCTACAGATACGCAGTATTTT.

This chain uses TRBV7-2 with TRBJ2-1; 7 positions agree with TRBD2. V was clipped by 3 bases and J by 4 bases; unmatched bases: 9. The germline CDR1 and CDR2 sequences are SGHTA and FQGNSA. This CDR3 has 16 residues. CDR3 bases: TGTGCCAGCAGCTTCAAAGGGACTACCCCTTACAATGAGCAGTTCTTC. It translates to CASSFKGTTPYNEQFF. Filled out from reference TRBV7-2 and TRBJ2-1, the complete variable domain reads GAGVSQSPSNKVTEKGKDVELRCDPISGHTALYWYRQSLGQGLEFLIYFQGNSAPDKSGLPSDRFSAERTGGSVSTLTIQRTQQEDSAVYLCASSFKGTTPYNEQFFGPGTRLTVL.

The V gene is TRBV10-2, the J gene TRBJ2-1; no firm D call. Germline values: CDR1 WSHSY, CDR2 SAAADI. Trimming shortened V by 2 bases and J by 8 bases, and 13 bases separated the two germline ends. The CDR3 is 14 residues long. This CDR3 is CASSEGLELDEQFF. CDR3 nucleotides: TGCGCCAGCAGTGAGGGCCTTGAGTTGGATGAGCAGTTCTTC.

This chain connects TRBV7-2 to TRBJ2-1; 8 bases are a match to TRBD2. The length of the CDR3 is 14 residues. Unmatched junction bases numbered 7, after V lost 5 bases and J lost 7 bases. CDR1 SGHTA and CDR2 FQGNSA come from the germline V gene. CDR3 sequence reads: CASSPGGVLNEQFF. In nucleotides, the CDR3 is TGTGCCAGCAGCCCGGGGGGGGTGTTAAATGAGCAGTTCTTC.

The CDR3 sequence: CASRYRNEQFF. CDR3 nucleotides: TGTGCCTCCCGCTATAGGAATGAGCAGTTCTTC. This chain uses TRBV30 with TRBJ2-1; no firm D call. Per the germline V gene, CDR1 is GTSNPN and CDR2 is SVGIG (reference sequence). The CDR3 runs 11 residues. Trimming stripped 7 bases from V and 7 bases from J, with 11 bases between.

The chain has TRBV4-1 and TRBJ2-5; D is perhaps TRBD1 (5 bases). CDR3 length: 14 amino acids. Germline CDR1 is MGHRA and CDR2 is YSYEKL. Trimming took off 0 bases at V and 2 bases at J, with 7 bases between the two ends. As DNA, the CDR3 is TGCGCCAGCAGCCAAGAGGCAGGGCAAGAGACCCAGTACTTC. Translation gives CASSQEAGQETQYF.

J is TRBJ1-5 and V is TRBV10-2; D might be TRBD1 (6 bases). The CDR3 consists of 14 residues. V was pared by 2 bases and J by 6 bases, with 11 bases between. Germline CDR1 and CDR2: WSHSY and SAAADI. The CDR3 loop reads CASSEVGGLQPQHF. The CDR3 DNA is TGCGCCAGCAGTGAGGTCGGGGGGCTTCAGCCCCAGCATTTT.

The J gene is TRBJ2-7, the V gene TRBV7-2; 9 nucleotides align to TRBD1. The V gene end was trimmed by 7 bases and the J gene end by 6 bases; junction bases not matched to a gene: 10. Germline loops: CDR1 SGHTA, CDR2 FQGNSA. There are 14 residues in the CDR3. Written as DNA, the CDR3 is TGTGCCAGCACCAAAAGGACAGGGGAAGGCGAGCAGTACTTC. Translated, it gives CASTKRTGEGEQYF. The entire variable domain, with the rest obtained from reference TRBV7-2 and TRBJ2-7, is as follows: GAGVSQSPSNKVTEKGKDVELRCDPISGHTALYWYRQSLGQGLEFLIYFQGNSAPDKSGLPSDRFSAERTGGSVSTLTIQRTQQEDSAVYLCASTKRTGEGEQYFGPGTRLTVT.

The chain recombines TRBV5-1 with TRBJ2-7; TRBD1 agrees at 7 bases. V lost 3 bases, J lost 3 bases, and 6 bases stayed unmatched. Germline V gives CDR1 SGHRS, CDR2 YFSETQ. The CDR3 has 14 amino acids. The CDR3 region is CASSYDRVYYEQYF. The CDR3 DNA reads as TGCGCCAGCAGCTATGACAGGGTATACTACGAGCAGTACTTC.

This clone has only one observation. The V and J genes are TRBV7-2 and TRBJ1-1; no reliable D call. In germline, CDR1 is SGHTA, CDR2 FQGNSA. Deletions cut 7 bases from V and 1 base from J, with 10 bases between. CDR3 size: 13 residues. In DNA, the CDR3 is TGTGCCAGCAAGACGGGAACGAACACTGAAGCTTTCTTT. Its translation: CASKTGTNTEAFF.

In this sample, this clone turned up once. The chain carries TRBV9 and TRBJ2-3; TRBD2 agrees at 14 bases. This CDR3 is 17 amino acids long. Germline trimming cut 4 bases from V and 3 bases from J; bases unmatched to any gene: 7. Germline V lookup: CDR1 SGDLS, CDR2 YYNGEE. CDR3 nucleotide sequence: TGTGCCAGCAGCCCCAGACTAGCGGGGGGGTTGACAGATACGCAGTATTTT. This gives the protein CASSPRLAGGLTDTQYF. Supplemented by reference TRBV9 and TRBJ2-3, the full variable domain reads DSGVTQTPKHLITATGQRVTLRCSPRSGDLSVYWYQQSLDQGLQFLIQYYNGEERAKGNILERFSAQQFPDLHSELNLSSLELGDSALYFCASSPRLAGGLTDTQYFGPGTRLTVL.

The chain joins TRBV19 to TRBJ1-5, with D perhaps TRBD1 (5 bases). V was pared by 3 bases and J by 0 bases, with 21 bases between. The CDR3 contains 19 residues. Germline assignment: CDR1 LNHDA and CDR2 SQIVND (reference sequence). The CDR3 bases are TGTGCCAGTAGTATTGGAAAGGGACGGAATGTGTATAGCAATCAGCCCCAGCATTTT. Translation: CASSIGKGRNVYSNQPQHF.

This clone was observed many times. Other DNA sequences in this specimen translate into the identical CDR3. The chain uses TRBV10-3 and TRBJ2-5; 7 bases match TRBD1. This CDR3 spans 15 amino acids. CDR1 is ENHRY, CDR2 SYGVKD, per germline. Losses at the gene ends were 0 bases for V and 3 bases for J; bases not matched to a gene: 4. The CDR3 loop reads CAISESETGKETQYF. In DNA, the CDR3 is TGTGCCATCAGTGAGTCTGAGACAGGGAAAGAGACCCAGTACTTC.

The chain is built from TRBV6-5 and TRBJ1-5; D perhaps matches TRBD1 (5 bases). The ends were cut back, 2 bases at V and 3 bases at J, with 11 bases in the middle. The CDR3 length is 15 residues. Per germline, CDR1 MNHEY and CDR2 SVGAGI. The CDR3 DNA follows: TGTGCCAGCAGTTACCCAGGGAAGGTCAATCAGCCCCAGCATTTT. The encoded protein is CASSYPGKVNQPQHF.

The chain recombines TRBV10-3 with TRBJ1-2, with TRBD1 as a possible D gene (6 bases). CDR1 is ENHRY, CDR2 SYGVKD, per germline. V lost 6 bases and J lost 1, with 15 bases in between. The CDR3 totals 15 residues. In nucleotides, the CDR3 is TGTGCCATCAGCCCGGGACAAAGTGTTAACTATGGCTACACCTTC. It translates to CAISPGQSVNYGYTF.

The V call is TRBV4-3, the J call TRBJ2-1; D gene uncertain. In germline, CDR1 is LGHNA, CDR2 YSLEER. Trimming stripped 4 bases from V and 0 bases from J, with 13 bases between. This CDR3 is built from 16 residues. The CDR3 region is CASSPNTESSYNEQFF. DNA of the CDR3: TGCGCCAGCAGCCCCAACACGGAGAGCTCCTACAATGAGCAGTTCTTC.

The chain employs TRBV27 and TRBJ1-2; 9 positions match TRBD1. The V segment lost 5 bases and the J segment 3 bases; nucleotides outside the gene matches: 7. Germline CDR1 reads MNHEY; CDR2 reads SMNVEV (reference sequence). The CDR3 consists of 15 residues. In nucleotides, the CDR3 is TGTGCCAGCAGTCCGGGACAGGGAGTCGACTATGGCTACACCTTC. Translated: CASSPGQGVDYGYTF.

V is TRBV5-1 and J is TRBJ2-5; D uncertain. Germline loops: CDR1 SGHRS, CDR2 YFSETQ. Trimming took off 1 base at V and 1 base at J, with 8 bases between the two ends. This CDR3 has 14 amino acids. The CDR3 DNA follows: TGCGCCAGCAGCTTGCTCCCAGGCCAAGAGACCCAGTACTTC. Translating it yields CASSLLPGQETQYF.

The gene calls are TRBV6-4 and TRBJ2-1; 7 bases fit TRBD2. The CDR3 spans 14 residues. V was pared by 0 bases and J by 5 bases, with 1 base of the junction left unmatched. In germline, CDR1 is MRHNA, CDR2 SNTAGT. CDR3 loop: CASSDSAGDNEQFF. CDR3 in DNA: TGTGCCAGCAGTGACTCGGCGGGAGACAATGAGCAGTTCTTC.

The chain couples TRBV6-5 to TRBJ2-1; TRBD2 matches at 10 bases. Trimming removed 6 bases from V and 12 bases from J; junction bases left unmatched: 8. The CDR3 consists of 13 residues. Germline values: CDR1 MNHEY, CDR2 SVGAGI. The CDR3 loop is CASSRSGRATQFF. The CDR3 region has the DNA TGTGCCAGCAGCCGAAGCGGGAGGGCCACGCAGTTCTTC.

V and J are TRBV11-2 and TRBJ2-5; D ambiguous. Trimming left V 5 bases short and J 7 bases short, with 14 bases between. Germline assignment: CDR1 SGHAT and CDR2 FQNNGV. This CDR3 is built from 13 residues. The CDR3 DNA reads as TGTGCCAGCAGCGCCGCCAGTGCCTCGACCCAGTACTTC. Translated, it gives CASSAASASTQYF.

This clone was seen only a few times. V usage is TRBV25-1 and J usage is TRBJ2-1; 13 positions match TRBD2. Germline CDR1 MGHDK, CDR2 SYGVNS. Unmatched junction bases numbered 6, after V lost 1 base and J lost 9 bases. The CDR3 sequence is 16 residues long. The CDR3 nucleotides read TGTGCCAGCAGTGAATTCACTAGCGGGAGGGCCTTTGAGCAGTTCTTC. Translated: CASSEFTSGRAFEQFF.